These 19 T cell receptor beta chains came from one sample sequenced in a study of CD8+ T cells in alopecia areata. Sequencing relied on a cDNA template that was reverse transcribed from extracted RNA. The protocol was immunoSEQ multiplex PCR, while the TCRdb copy is restricted to in-frame clones and leaves out a portion. Among about 210,000 clones listed, about 58% were seen once. The treatment here: oral pan-JAK inhibitor, 5-10 mg twice daily. The input for sequencing was CD4+ T cells sorted from blood, taken at week 4, from a patient treated with tofacitinib. These receptors originate from a human donor with alopecia areata.

J is TRBJ1-2 and V is TRBV5-6, with 9 bases matching TRBD1. Germline lookup yields CDR1 SGHDT and CDR2 YYEEEE. This CDR3 has 16 residues. V shed 2 bases and J 4 bases; nucleotides not matched to a gene: 9. This CDR3 is CASSLGHPGQGYGYTF. The CDR3 DNA reads TGTGCCAGCAGCTTAGGACATCCGGGACAGGGCTATGGCTACACCTTC.

This sequence joins TRBV4-1 and TRBJ2-3; 7 nucleotides line up with TRBD1. This CDR3 comprises 15 residues. V shed 1 base, J shed 2 bases, and the junction held 3 bases outside the gene matches. Germline CDR1 is MGHRA and CDR2 is YSYEKL. CDR3 sequence reads: CASSQGDSATDTQYF. Here the CDR3 DNA reads TGCGCCAGCAGCCAAGGGGACAGCGCCACAGATACGCAGTATTTT.

This rearrangement joins TRBV25-1 to TRBJ2-1; the D is unclear. This CDR3 has 13 amino acids. Germline V CDR1 and CDR2: MGHDK, SYGVNS. Trimming took off 3 bases at V and 7 bases at J, with 10 bases between the two ends. The CDR3 loop is CASSDPPRNEQFF. DNA of the CDR3: TGTGCCAGCAGTGATCCCCCTAGGAATGAGCAGTTCTTC.

V gene TRBV18 combines with J gene TRBJ1-1, with a weak D call TRBD1 (5 bases). The germline gives CDR1 KGHSH, CDR2 LQKENI. Deletions cut 0 bases from V and 10 bases from J, with 15 bases between. CDR3 length equals 14 residues. The CDR3 nucleotides read TGTGCCAGCTCACCACCGCAGACCCCGGGGGGAGCTTTCTTT. This sequence encodes CASSPPQTPGGAFF.

The rearrangement links TRBV2 to TRBJ2-7, with 10 positions matching TRBD1. The V segment lost 2 bases and the J segment 5 bases; nucleotides outside the gene matches: 6. CDR3 size: 15 residues. Germline CDR1 and CDR2: SNHLY and FYNNEI. CDR3 in amino acids: CASSESRDRGHEQYF. CDR3 in DNA: TGTGCCAGCAGTGAATCCCGGGACAGGGGTCACGAGCAGTACTTC.

The chain has TRBV10-3 and TRBJ1-2; D is unresolved. V shed 7 bases and J shed 0 bases, with 12 bases lying between them. CDR1 is ENHRY, CDR2 SYGVKD, per germline. This CDR3 is 14 amino acids long. CDR3 sequence: CAINLGGSNYGYTF. Here the CDR3 DNA reads TGTGCCATCAACCTCGGTGGGTCTAACTATGGCTACACCTTC.

This clone was counted once. The chain uses TRBV7-9 and TRBJ2-3; the match to TRBD1 covers 10 bases. The CDR3 sequence is 12 residues long. V gave up 4 bases and J gave up 11 bases; unmatched junction bases: 3. CDR1 and CDR2 from the germline V gene are SEHNR and FQNEAQ (reference sequence). In DNA form, the CDR3 reads TGTGCCAGCAGCTACGGACAGGGGGAGCAGTATTTT. This translates into CASSYGQGEQYF.

This clone was observed a few times. This sequence joins TRBV2 and TRBJ2-1; D is perhaps TRBD2 (6 bases). Germline-derived CDR1 and CDR2 are SNHLY and FYNNEI. This CDR3 comprises 12 residues. V lost 7 bases to trimming and J lost 7 bases, with 11 bases between them. The CDR3 DNA sequence: TGTGCCAGCACCAAGGGACTTAATGAGCAGTTCTTC. Amino acid sequence: CASTKGLNEQFF.

This clone was seen a few times. The chain carries TRBV20-1 and TRBJ2-7, with TRBD2 as a possible D gene (5 bases). The germline V and J ends were trimmed by 6 bases and 4 bases, with 10 bases remaining between them. Germline values: CDR1 DFQATT, CDR2 SNEGSKA (reference sequence). The CDR3 consists of 11 residues. CDR3 DNA: TGCAGTGCCCTCCGGGGTTACGAGCAGTACTTC. Translating gives CSALRGYEQYF.

The chain links TRBV30 to TRBJ2-2, with TRBD1 matching 7 bases. V lost 2 bases, J lost 3 bases, and 3 bases stayed unmatched. The CDR3 has 14 amino acids. Germline assignment: CDR1 GTSNPN and CDR2 SVGIG (reference sequence). The chain's CDR3 is CAWSSGGYTGELFF. The CDR3 DNA reads TGTGCCTGGAGTTCAGGGGGTTACACCGGGGAGCTGTTTTTT.

The chain couples TRBV6-1 to TRBJ2-7, with D possibly being TRBD2 (5 bases). The CDR3 totals 15 residues. Per the germline V gene, CDR1 is MNHNS and CDR2 is SASEGT. Trimming took 8 bases from V and 4 from J, leaving 21 bases between them. Here the CDR3 DNA reads TGTGCCAGCTTAGCGCAGGACCGCCGTGGATACGAGCAGTACTTC. Residues: CASLAQDRRGYEQYF.

For this clone: The junction differs from germline at one of its ends, possibly a read error. The rearrangement joins TRBV15 to TRBJ2-7; 13 bases fit TRBD2. Germline V CDR1 and CDR2: LNHNV, YYDKDF (reference sequence). CDR3 length: 14 residues. CDR3 residues: CATSRGLAGGSSDF. CDR3 sequence (DNA): TGTGCCACCAGCAGAGGACTAGCGGGGGGTTCCTCCGACTTC. Using reference TRBV15 and TRBJ2-7 for the parts outside the CDR3, the full variable domain is DAMVIQNPRYQVTQFGKPVTLSCSQTLNHNVMYWYQQKSSQAPKLLFHYYDKDFNNEADTPDNFQSRRPNTSFCFLDIRSPGLGDTAMYLCATSRGLAGGSSDFGPGTRLTVT.

This chain joins TRBV2 and TRBJ2-5; TRBD1 matches 8 bases. The J segment lost 2 bases and the V segment lost 5 bases, leaving 4 bases of the junction unmatched. CDR1 SNHLY and CDR2 FYNNEI come from the germline V gene. This CDR3 has 14 amino acids. The CDR3 coding sequence is TGTGCCAGCAGTCCGGGACAGGCTCAAGAGACCCAGTACTTC. It is translated as CASSPGQAQETQYF. The full variable domain, in which reference TRBV2 and TRBJ2-5 provide the parts outside the CDR3, is EPEVTQTPSHQVTQMGQEVILRCVPISNHLYFYWYRQILGQKVEFLVSFYNNEISEKSEIFDDQFSVERPDGSNFTLKIRSTKLEDSAMYFCASSPGQAQETQYFGPGTRLLVL.

In its sample, this clone was seen once. This chain uses TRBV13 with TRBJ1-6; 9 nucleotides match TRBD1. V lost 2 bases and J lost 5; bases outside the gene matches: 4. This CDR3 is built from 16 residues. The germline V gene encodes CDR1 PRHDT and CDR2 FYEKMQ (reference sequence). CDR3 in DNA: TGTGCCAGCAGCTTATACCGGGACAGGGATAATTCACCCCTCCACTTT. This translates into CASSLYRDRDNSPLHF.

V gene TRBV25-1 combines with J gene TRBJ2-5; the D gene is possibly TRBD1 (6 bases). The CDR3 consists of 12 residues. Trimming cost V 9 bases and J 7 bases, with 15 bases left between them. Germline V lookup: CDR1 MGHDK, CDR2 SYGVNS. The CDR3 sequence is CASRRGLGTQYF. For the CDR3, the DNA is TGTGCCAGTCGCAGGGGTTTAGGGACCCAGTACTTC.

The rearrangement links TRBV2 to TRBJ1-4; no definite D call. V was pared by 6 bases and J by 8 bases, with 13 bases between. The germline gives CDR1 SNHLY, CDR2 FYNNEI. The CDR3 is 13 residues long. As DNA, the CDR3 is TGTGCCAGCAGCCCTGGAGAGTTAGAAAAACTGTTTTTT. This encodes CASSPGELEKLFF.

The genes are TRBV6-1 and TRBJ2-6; D call uncertain. The CDR3 runs 13 residues. CDR1 is MNHNS and CDR2 is SASEGT in the germline V gene. V was clipped by 6 bases and J by 8 bases, with 11 bases between them. CDR3 amino acids: CASRADRTNVLTF. For the CDR3, the DNA is TGTGCCAGCAGGGCCGATAGGACCAACGTCCTGACTTTC.

The chain uses TRBV30 and TRBJ1-2; D is ambiguous. The CDR3 totals 12 residues. V lost 3 bases and J lost 4, with 9 bases in between. The germline gives CDR1 GTSNPN, CDR2 SVGIG (reference sequence). The DNA of the CDR3 is TGTGCCTGGAGCGATGATGTCTATGGCTACACCTTC. It codes for CAWSDDVYGYTF.

Concerning this clone itself: Other DNA sequences in this sample translate to the same CDR3. This chain connects TRBV29-1 to TRBJ1-4; D is unresolved. The CDR3 is made up of 13 amino acids. Germline V gene lookup returns CDR1 SQVTM and CDR2 ANQGSEA. The V and J ends lost 6 bases and 2 bases respectively, with 10 bases between them. The CDR3 loop is CSVRRGTNEKLFF. The CDR3 DNA reads as TGCAGCGTGCGACGTGGGACTAATGAAAAACTGTTTTTT.